This record concerns one T cell receptor beta chain sequence. Antigen unknown. This entry is derived from a study of cytomegalovirus exposure and HLA in healthy donors. Study in general: The roughly 120 million unique TCR beta sequences, from about 179 million T cells, were found by an earlier analysis.

Notes on the study in general: Of the V segments, some could not be distinguished, including TRBV6-2 and TRBV6-3, and were excluded. In a later analysis, TCR beta V- and J-gene trimming was associated with a missense DCLRE1C variant. A later analysis associated about 18,000 TCR beta sequences with HLA alleles at a 0.05 false discovery rate.

Researchers ran the PCR with 60 Vbeta and 13 Jbeta primers. TCRdb's table, derived via immunoSEQ multiplex PCR, lists solely in-frame clones and lacks some. This sample's table has some 48,000 clones. Germline V gene lookup returns CDR1 ENHRY and CDR2 SYGVKD. This CDR3 is 14 amino acids long. The germline V and J ends were trimmed by 5 bases and 4 bases, with 13 bases remaining between them. Source material: PBMCs. The clonotype comes from a woman aged 40 to 55 in good health and CMV-seronegative. The V call is TRBV10-3, the J call TRBJ2-3, with TRBD2 as a possible D gene (5 bases). This CDR3 is CAISPQKEADTQYF. CDR3 nucleotide sequence: TGTGCCATCAGTCCCCAAAAGGAGGCAGATACGCAGTATTTT.